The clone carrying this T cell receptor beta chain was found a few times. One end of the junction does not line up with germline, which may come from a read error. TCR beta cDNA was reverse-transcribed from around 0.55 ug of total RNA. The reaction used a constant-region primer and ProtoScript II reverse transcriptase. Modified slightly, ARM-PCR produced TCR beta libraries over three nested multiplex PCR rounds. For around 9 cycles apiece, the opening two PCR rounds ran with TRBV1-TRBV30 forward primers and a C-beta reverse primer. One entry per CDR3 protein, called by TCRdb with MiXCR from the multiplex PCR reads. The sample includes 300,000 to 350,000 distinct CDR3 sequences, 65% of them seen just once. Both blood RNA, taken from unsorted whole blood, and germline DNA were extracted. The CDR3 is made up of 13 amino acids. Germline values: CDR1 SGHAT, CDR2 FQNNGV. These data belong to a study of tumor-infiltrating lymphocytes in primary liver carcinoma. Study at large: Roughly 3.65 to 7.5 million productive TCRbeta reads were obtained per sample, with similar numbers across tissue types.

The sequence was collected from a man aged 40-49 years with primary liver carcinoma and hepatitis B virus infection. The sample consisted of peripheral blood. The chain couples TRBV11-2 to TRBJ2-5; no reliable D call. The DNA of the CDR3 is TGTATCAGCAGCTACAATACACAAGAGACCCAATACTTC. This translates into CISSYNTQETQYF.